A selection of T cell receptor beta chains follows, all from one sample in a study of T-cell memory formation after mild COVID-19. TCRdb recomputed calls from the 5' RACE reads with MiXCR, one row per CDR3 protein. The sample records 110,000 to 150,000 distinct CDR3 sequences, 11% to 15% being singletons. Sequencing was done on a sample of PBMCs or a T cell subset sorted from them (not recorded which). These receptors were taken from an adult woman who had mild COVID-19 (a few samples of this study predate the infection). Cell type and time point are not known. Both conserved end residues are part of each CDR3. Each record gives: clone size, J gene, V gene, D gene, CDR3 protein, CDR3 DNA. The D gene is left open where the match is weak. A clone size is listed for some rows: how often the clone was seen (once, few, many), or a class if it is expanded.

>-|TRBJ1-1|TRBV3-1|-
CASSQAGSTEAFF
TGTGCCAGCAGCCAGGCAGGATCCACTGAAGCTTTCTTT
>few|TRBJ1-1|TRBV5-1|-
CASSLDGSGAGSTEAFF
TGCGCCAGCAGCTTGGATGGGTCCGGGGCAGGGTCGACTGAAGCTTTCTTT
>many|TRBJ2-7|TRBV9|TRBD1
CASSVGDRAYEQYF
TGTGCCAGCAGCGTAGGGGACAGGGCCTACGAGCAGTACTTC
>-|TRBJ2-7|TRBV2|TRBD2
CASSEAMLAGGSYEQYF
TGTGCCAGCAGTGAAGCAATGTTAGCGGGAGGATCCTACGAGCAGTACTTC
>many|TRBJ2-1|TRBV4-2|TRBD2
CASSQLLAGGPWNEQFF
TGTGCCAGCAGCCAATTACTAGCGGGAGGGCCATGGAATGAGCAGTTCTTC
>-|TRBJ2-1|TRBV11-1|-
CASSLSLWDEQFF
TGTGCCAGCAGCCTCTCGCTGTGGGATGAGCAGTTCTTC
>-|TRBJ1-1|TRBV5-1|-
CASSLPQGSTEAFF
TGCGCCAGCAGCTTACCACAGGGCAGCACTGAAGCTTTCTTT
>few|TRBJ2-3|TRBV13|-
CASSLGVARGTDTQYF
TGTGCCAGCAGCTTAGGAGTAGCGCGAGGCACAGATACGCAGTATTTT
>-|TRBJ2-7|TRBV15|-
CATSSDLSAQAYEQYF
TGTGCCACCAGCAGTGATCTAAGCGCGCAAGCCTACGAGCAGTACTTC
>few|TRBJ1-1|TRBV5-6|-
CASSLIRGRTEAFF
TGTGCCAGCAGCTTAATACGGGGGCGAACTGAAGCTTTCTTT
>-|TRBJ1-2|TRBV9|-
CASSPSGAGAYGYTF
TGTGCCAGCAGCCCGAGCGGGGCAGGGGCCTATGGCTACACCTTC
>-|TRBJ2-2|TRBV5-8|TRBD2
CASPGRATSGEEHVRTGELFF
TGTGCCAGCCCCGGTAGGGCGACTAGCGGGGAGGAACATGTGAGGACCGGGGAGCTGTTTTTT
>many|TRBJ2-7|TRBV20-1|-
CSARDDVLSLYEQYF
TGCAGTGCTAGAGATGACGTACTAAGTCTCTACGAGCAGTACTTC
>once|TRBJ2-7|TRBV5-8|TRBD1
CASSPGQWYEQYF
TGTGCCAGCAGCCCGGGACAGTGGTACGAGCAGTACTTC
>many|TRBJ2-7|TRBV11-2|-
CASSSGTYEQYF
TGTGCCAGCAGCTCCGGGACCTACGAGCAGTACTTC
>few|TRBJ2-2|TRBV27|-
CASRELLGAGELFF
TGTGCCAGCCGAGAGTTATTGGGCGCCGGGGAGCTGTTTTTT
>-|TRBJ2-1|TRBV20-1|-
CSARWGARGPANEQFF
TGCAGTGCTAGATGGGGCGCTCGGGGCCCAGCCAATGAGCAGTTCTTC
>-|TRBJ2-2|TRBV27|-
CASSLPTGSLFF
TGTGCCAGCAGTTTACCCACGGGGTCGCTGTTTTTT
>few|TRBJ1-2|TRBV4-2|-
CASSQELGENYGYTF
TGTGCCAGCAGCCAAGAATTAGGGGAGAACTATGGCTACACCTTC
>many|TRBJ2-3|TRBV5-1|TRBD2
CASSLSLAGAGPDTQYF
TGCGCCAGCAGCTTGAGTCTAGCGGGAGCCGGCCCAGATACGCAGTATTTT
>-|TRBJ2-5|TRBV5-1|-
CASSLGSIFGQAGETQYF
TGCGCCAGCAGCTTGGGTTCGATTTTTGGACAAGCAGGAGAGACCCAGTACTTC
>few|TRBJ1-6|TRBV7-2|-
CASSLYGPPSPLHF
TGTGCCAGCAGCCTTTATGGGCCACCGTCACCCCTCCACTTT
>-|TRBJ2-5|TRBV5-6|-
CASSLATGKETQYF
TGTGCCAGCAGCTTGGCAACAGGGAAAGAGACCCAGTACTTC